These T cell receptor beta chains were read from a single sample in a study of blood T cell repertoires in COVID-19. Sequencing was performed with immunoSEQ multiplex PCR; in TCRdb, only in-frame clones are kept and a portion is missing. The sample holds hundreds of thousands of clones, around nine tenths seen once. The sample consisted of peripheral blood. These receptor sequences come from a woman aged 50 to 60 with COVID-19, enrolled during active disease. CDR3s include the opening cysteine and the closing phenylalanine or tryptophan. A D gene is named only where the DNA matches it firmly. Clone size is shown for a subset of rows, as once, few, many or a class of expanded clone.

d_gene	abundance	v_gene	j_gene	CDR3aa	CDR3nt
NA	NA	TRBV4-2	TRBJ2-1	CASSQAGRQFF	TGTGCCAGCAGCCAAGCCGGGAGACAGTTCTTC
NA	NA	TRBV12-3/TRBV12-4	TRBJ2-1	CASRDHGGNEQFF	TGTGCCAGCAGAGACCACGGGGGAAATGAGCAGTTCTTC
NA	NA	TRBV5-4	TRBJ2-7	CASSFASVYEQYF	TGTGCCAGCAGCTTTGCTTCGGTCTACGAGCAGTACTTC
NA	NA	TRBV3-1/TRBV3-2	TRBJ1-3	CASSQGSSGNTIYF	TGTGCCAGCAGCCAGGGGAGCTCTGGAAACACCATATATTTT
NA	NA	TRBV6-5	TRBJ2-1	CASRLSQGGGGEQFF	TGTGCCAGCAGGTTATCCCAGGGGGGTGGGGGTGAGCAGTTCTTC
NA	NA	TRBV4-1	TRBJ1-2	CASSSPRAGYGYTF	TGCGCCAGCAGCTCTCCGCGGGCTGGCTATGGCTACACCTTC
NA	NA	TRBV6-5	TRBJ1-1	CASRVREGAFF	TGTGCCAGCAGGGTAAGAGAGGGAGCTTTCTTT
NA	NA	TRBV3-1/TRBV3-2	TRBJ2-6	CASSLNFGTFEDSGANVLTF	TGTGCCAGCAGCCTTAATTTCGGGACATTTGAAGACTCTGGGGCCAACGTCCTGACTTTC
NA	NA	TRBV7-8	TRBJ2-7	CASSPRGGLRSYEQYF	TGTGCCAGCAGCCCTCGCGGAGGTCTCCGCTCCTACGAGCAGTACTTC
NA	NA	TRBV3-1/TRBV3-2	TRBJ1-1	CASSPYRLGTEAFF	TGTGCCAGCAGCCCCTATCGACTGGGCACTGAAGCTTTCTTT
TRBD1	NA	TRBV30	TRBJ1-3	CAWSRDRTSGNTIYF	TGTGCCTGGTCGCGGGACAGGACCTCTGGAAACACCATATATTTT
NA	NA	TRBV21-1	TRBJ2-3	CASPNDRDREGGADTQYF	TGTGCCAGCCCCAACGACCGGGACAGGGAAGGGGGAGCAGATACGCAGTATTTT
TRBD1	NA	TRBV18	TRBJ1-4	CASSPTGAFNEKLFF	TGTGCCAGCTCACCGACAGGGGCCTTCAATGAAAAACTGTTTTTT
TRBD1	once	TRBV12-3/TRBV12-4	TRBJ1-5	CASRRGLRQPQHF	TGTGCCAGCAGGAGGGGGCTGAGACAGCCCCAGCATTTT
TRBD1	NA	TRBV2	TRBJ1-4	CASSEQGAPGKLFF	TGTGCCAGCAGTGAACAGGGGGCGCCTGGAAAACTGTTTTTT
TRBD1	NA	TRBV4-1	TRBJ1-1	CASSLTPYRGGGNTEAFF	TGCGCCAGCAGCCTTACACCCTACAGGGGAGGAGGAAACACTGAAGCTTTCTTT
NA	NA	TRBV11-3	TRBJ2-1	CASSLGPFDEQFF	TGTGCCAGCAGCTTAGGGCCCTTCGATGAGCAGTTCTTC
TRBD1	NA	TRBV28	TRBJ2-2	CASSLSGTGSDTGELFF	TGTGCCAGCAGTTTATCAGGGACAGGGTCGGACACCGGGGAGCTGTTTTTT